These 30 T cell receptor beta chains came from one sample sequenced in a study of beta chain features in type 1 diabetes. The entirety of the isolated RNA underwent reverse transcription, so expressed TCRB transcripts were sequenced. Here immunoSEQ multiplex PCR was the method, and the copy in TCRdb shows in-frame clones only, minus some. Found here are about 620,000 clones, around 16% of them singletons; the top ten hold 0.07% to 0.095%. Sequenced material: naive CD4+ T cells from blood. Every receptor here comes from a man younger than 30 in good health.

This clone was detected a few times. V gene TRBV5-4 combines with J gene TRBJ1-1; 8 nucleotides align to TRBD1. The V gene end was trimmed by 5 bases and the J gene end by 1 base; junction bases not matched to a gene: 7. Germline assignment: CDR1 SGHNT and CDR2 YYREEE (reference sequence). This CDR3 contains 15 residues. The CDR3 reads CASRFGQGTNTEAFF. The CDR3 coding sequence is TGTGCCAGCAGATTCGGACAGGGAACGAACACTGAAGCTTTCTTT. The full variable domain, with the rest looked up from reference TRBV5-4 and TRBJ1-1, is ETGVTQSPTHLIKTRGQQVTLRCSSQSGHNTVSWYQQALGQGPQFIFQYYREEENGRGNFPPRFSGLQFPNYSSELNVNALELDDSALYLCASRFGQGTNTEAFFGQGTRLTVV.

This clone turned up a few times. The rearrangement joins TRBV5-1 to TRBJ2-2; 7 bases map to TRBD1. The CDR3 is 14 amino acids. The germline V gene encodes CDR1 SGHRS and CDR2 YFSETQ. V shed 6 bases, J shed 4 bases, and the junction held 6 bases outside the gene matches. The chain's CDR3 is CASKPGQFTGELFF. The CDR3 DNA reads as TGCGCCAGCAAACCGGGACAGTTCACCGGGGAGCTGTTTTTT. Using reference TRBV5-1 and TRBJ2-2 for the parts outside the CDR3, the full variable domain is KAGVTQTPRYLIKTRGQQVTLSCSPISGHRSVSWYQQTPGQGLQFLFEYFSETQRNKGNFPGRFSGRQFSNSRSEMNVSTLELGDSALYLCASKPGQFTGELFFGEGSRLTVL.

V gene TRBV9 combines with J gene TRBJ2-1, with 9 bases that match TRBD1. Germline-derived CDR1 and CDR2 are SGDLS and YYNGEE. This CDR3 has 14 residues. Trimming removed 4 bases from V and 7 bases from J; junction bases left unmatched: 6. The CDR3 spells CASSPWDRDNEQFF. CDR3 coding DNA: TGTGCCAGCAGCCCTTGGGACAGGGATAATGAGCAGTTCTTC.

This clone was picked up a small number of times. Here the CDR3 reads CASSMFSYREIGNEQFF. CDR3 in DNA: TGTGCCAGTAGTATGTTTAGTTATCGGGAGATTGGGAATGAGCAGTTCTTC. The chain is built from TRBV19 and TRBJ2-1; D perhaps matches TRBD2 (6 bases). This CDR3 contains 17 residues. Looked up from germline, CDR1 is LNHDA and CDR2 is SQIVND (reference sequence). Deletions cut 3 bases from V and 7 bases from J, with 22 bases between.

This clone was seen a few times. The rearrangement links TRBV10-3 to TRBJ1-2, with 11 bases identical to TRBD1. With 3 bases clipped from V and 7 bases from J, the junction kept 10 bases outside the gene matches. CDR1 is ENHRY, CDR2 SYGVKD, per germline. The CDR3 extends over 16 amino acids. The CDR3 sequence: CAISDTSPGQGGGYTF. Here the CDR3 DNA reads TGTGCCATCAGTGACACTTCCCCGGGACAGGGGGGTGGCTACACCTTC.

The rearrangement joins TRBV15 to TRBJ1-3; no firm D call. CDR1 LNHNV and CDR2 YYDKDF come from the germline V gene (reference sequence). Trimming pared 0 bases from V and 5 bases from J, leaving 11 bases between. The length of the CDR3 is 15 residues. CDR3 nucleotides: TGTGCCACCAGCAGAGATCCGACACGAAGAAACACCATATATTTT. This codes for CATSRDPTRRNTIYF.

The rearrangement links TRBV9 to TRBJ1-2; no firm D call. This CDR3 has 13 residues. Germline V gene sequence: CDR1 SGDLS, CDR2 YYNGEE. The V gene lost 0 bases and the J gene lost 4 bases, with 7 bases spanning the gap. Here the CDR3 reads CASSVVDAYGYTF. As DNA, the CDR3 is TGTGCCAGCAGCGTAGTAGATGCCTATGGCTACACCTTC.

Only a few counts were recorded for this clone. The chain is built from TRBV7-2 and TRBJ2-7; 11 bases agree with TRBD2. Germline V CDR1 and CDR2: SGHTA, FQGNSA. The J segment lost 0 bases and the V segment lost 5 bases, leaving 3 bases of the junction unmatched. This CDR3 spans 15 amino acids. The CDR3 sequence: CASSLTSGTSYEQYF. CDR3 nucleotides: TGTGCCAGCAGCCTGACTAGCGGGACCTCCTACGAGCAGTACTTC.

The chain combines TRBV4-1 with TRBJ1-6; the D is unclear. The CDR3 has 16 amino acids. Trimming took off 2 bases at V and 8 bases at J, with 16 bases between the two ends. Germline V gene sequence: CDR1 MGHRA, CDR2 YSYEKL. In nucleotides, the CDR3 is TGCGCCAGCAGCCAAACTACCGGGCCCGAGCATTCACCCCTCCACTTT. It is translated as CASSQTTGPEHSPLHF.

This clone has only a few counts. This chain uses TRBV29-1 with TRBJ2-7; 7 bases are shared with TRBD1. The V gene's germline CDR1 is SQVTM and CDR2 ANQGSEA. The CDR3 spans 15 residues. The ends lost 5 bases at V and 4 bases at J; junction bases unmatched: 14. The CDR3 sequence: CSVSVGAQGRYEQYF. The CDR3 DNA is TGCAGCGTTTCCGTGGGGGCACAGGGGCGATACGAGCAGTACTTC.

This clone appeared once. The chain employs TRBV4-2 and TRBJ2-1; D is ambiguous. Germline CDR1 is LGHNA and CDR2 is YNFKEQ. The V end lost 1 base, the J end lost 11 bases, and 12 bases lay between the germline ends. The CDR3 covers 13 residues. The CDR3 here is CASSQGNEFKQFF. CDR3 DNA sequence: TGTGCCAGCAGCCAAGGTAACGAATTTAAGCAGTTCTTC.

This chain links TRBV19 with TRBJ1-5, with D possibly TRBD1 on 5 matching bases. The CDR3 sequence is 14 residues long. Germline assignment: CDR1 LNHDA and CDR2 SQIVND (reference sequence). V dropped 7 bases and J dropped 2 bases, with 12 bases sitting between them. Written as DNA, the CDR3 is TGTGCCAGTACCAGGGATAGGGGCAATCAGCCCCAGCATTTT. Translation gives CASTRDRGNQPQHF.

The chain joins TRBV29-1 to TRBJ2-5; D perhaps matches TRBD1 (6 bases). The V gene lost 4 bases and the J gene lost 3 bases, with 12 bases spanning the gap. Per germline, CDR1 SQVTM and CDR2 ANQGSEA. The CDR3 consists of 13 residues. Here the CDR3 reads CSVVGRGKETQYF. The CDR3 bases are TGCAGCGTTGTGGGCAGGGGAAAAGAGACCCAGTACTTC.

This clone was recorded a few times. This chain links TRBV19 with TRBJ2-7; TRBD1 aligns across 11 bases. V dropped 6 bases and J dropped 3; count of bases not matched to a gene: 7. Germline CDR1 is LNHDA and CDR2 is SQIVND (reference sequence). CDR3 length equals 15 residues. The CDR3 reads CASSHRGTGGYEQYF. In DNA, the CDR3 is TGTGCCAGTAGCCACCGTGGGACAGGGGGCTACGAGCAGTACTTC.

V usage is TRBV11-1 and J usage is TRBJ1-5; no clear D. Germline V CDR1 and CDR2: SGHAT, FQDESV (reference sequence). The ends were cut back, 1 base at V and 2 bases at J, with 12 bases in the middle. The CDR3 consists of 16 residues. CDR3 sequence (DNA): TGTGCCAGCAGCTTAGGAGGCTCGGGAGGCAATCAGCCCCAGCATTTT. This codes for CASSLGGSGGNQPQHF.

The V gene is TRBV7-2, the J gene TRBJ2-7; D possibly corresponds to TRBD2 (5 bases). With 1 base removed from V and 6 bases from J, the gap between germline ends came to 13 bases. The CDR3 is made up of 14 amino acids. Looked up from germline, CDR1 is SGHTA and CDR2 is FQGNSA. CDR3 nucleotides: TGTGCCAGCAGCTTAGACCGAGGGCCTCTCGAGCAGTACTTC. This translates into CASSLDRGPLEQYF.

This clone was observed a handful of times. V and J are TRBV25-1 and TRBJ2-5, with D unresolved. This CDR3 spans 14 amino acids. V lost 4 bases and J 8 bases, leaving 17 bases between the germline ends. The germline V gene has CDR1 MGHDK and CDR2 SYGVNS. CDR3 bases: TGTGCCAGCAGTGGAAGTCGAGCAGGCACCACCCAGTACTTC. Its protein is CASSGSRAGTTQYF. The complete variable domain, with remaining parts taken from reference TRBV25-1 and TRBJ2-5, reads EADIYQTPRYLVIGTGKKITLECSQTMGHDKMYWYQQDPGMELHLIHYSYGVNSTEKGDLSSESTVSRIRTEHFPLTLESARPSHTSQYLCASSGSRAGTTQYFGPGTRLLVL.

Worth noting for this clone: A read error may be the cause here, since a much bigger clone is one base away. Other DNA sequences in the sample encode the same CDR3. The chain couples TRBV9 to TRBJ2-3; D not certain. Deletions cut 4 bases from V and 1 base from J, with 1 base between. CDR1 is SGDLS and CDR2 is YYNGEE in the germline V gene. The CDR3 length is 11 residues. CDR3: CASSRTDTQYF. CDR3 DNA: TGTGCCAGCAGCCGCACAGATACGCAGTATTTT.

This chain links TRBV5-6 with TRBJ1-2, with 7 bases aligning to TRBD1. CDR3 size: 15 residues. Germline lookup yields CDR1 SGHDT and CDR2 YYEEEE. Trimming took 2 bases from V and 6 from J; bases not matched to a gene: 10. Here the CDR3 DNA reads TGTGCCAGCAGCTTTATGTATACAGGGGAAGATGGCTACACCTTC. This gives the protein CASSFMYTGEDGYTF. The complete variable domain, with remaining parts taken from reference TRBV5-6 and TRBJ1-2, reads DAGVTQSPTHLIKTRGQQVTLRCSPKSGHDTVSWYQQALGQGPQFIFQYYEEEERQRGNFPDRFSGHQFPNYSSELNVNALLLGDSALYLCASSFMYTGEDGYTFGSGTRLTVV.

This clone was found a few times. V is TRBV7-3 and J is TRBJ1-5; D is unresolved. V was clipped by 5 bases and J by 2 bases, with 16 bases between them. The CDR3 extends over 16 amino acids. CDR1 and CDR2 from the germline V gene are SGHTA and FQGTGA. The CDR3 nucleotides read TGTGCCAGCAGCCGGTCGGGGTACTGGGGCAATCAGCCCCAGCATTTT. Amino acid sequence: CASSRSGYWGNQPQHF.

The sample holds a few counts of this clone. The rearrangement uses TRBV7-2 and TRBJ2-3; D is possibly TRBD2 (5 bases). This CDR3 has 18 amino acids. The V end lost 3 bases, the J end lost 3 bases, and 22 bases lay between the germline ends. Germline assignment: CDR1 SGHTA and CDR2 FQGNSA. The CDR3 loop is CASSLDGIWNSETDTQYF. In nucleotides, the CDR3 is TGTGCCAGCAGCTTGGACGGGATTTGGAACAGCGAGACAGATACGCAGTATTTT. Full variable domain (missing parts from reference TRBV7-2 and TRBJ2-3): GAGVSQSPSNKVTEKGKDVELRCDPISGHTALYWYRQSLGQGLEFLIYFQGNSAPDKSGLPSDRFSAERTGGSVSTLTIQRTQQEDSAVYLCASSLDGIWNSETDTQYFGPGTRLTVL.

V is TRBV6-6 and J is TRBJ2-7, with D hard to call. This CDR3 spans 16 amino acids. Trimming left V 0 bases short and J 3 bases short, with 15 bases between. Germline values: CDR1 MNHNY, CDR2 SVGAGI (reference sequence). The CDR3 here is CASSYSLGQSHYEQYF. The CDR3, as DNA: TGTGCCAGCAGTTACTCGCTCGGGCAGTCCCACTACGAGCAGTACTTC.

V usage is TRBV7-2 and J usage is TRBJ2-3; D gene uncertain. The ends were cut back, 5 bases at V and 3 bases at J, with 15 bases in the middle. CDR1 and CDR2 (germline): SGHTA, FQGNSA. The CDR3 has 15 amino acids. In DNA, the CDR3 is TGTGCCAGCAGCGCCCGAGATGCAAGGACAGATACGCAGTATTTT. Residues: CASSARDARTDTQYF.

Comments on this clone: At one boundary the junction diverges from the germline segment, which might be a read error. The chain carries TRBV10-1 and TRBJ2-7; TRBD2 agrees at 7 bases. In germline, CDR1 is WNHNN, CDR2 SYGVQD (reference sequence). The CDR3 totals 14 residues. CDR3 residues: CAISERLAPSEQYF. The CDR3 DNA follows: TGCGCCATCAGTGAACGACTAGCCCCCAGCGAGCAGTACTTC.

This clone was found a few times. Other DNA sequences from this sample encode an identical CDR3 as well. Here the CDR3 reads CATSRTGSGNTIYF. Written as DNA, the CDR3 is TGTGCCACCAGCAGGACTGGCTCTGGAAACACCATATATTTT. The chain recombines TRBV15 with TRBJ1-3; D is unresolved. The germline V gene has CDR1 LNHNV and CDR2 YYDKDF (reference sequence). This CDR3 is built from 14 residues. V shed 3 bases and J shed 0 bases, with 6 bases lying between them.

This chain connects TRBV7-2 to TRBJ2-7, with 10 bases lining up with TRBD2. With 3 bases clipped from V and 2 bases from J, the junction kept 10 bases outside the gene matches. From germline, CDR1 is SGHTA and CDR2 FQGNSA. The CDR3 is 17 amino acids. The DNA for the CDR3 is TGTGCCAGCAGCTTCAGAGGGACTAGCGTGCCACCCTACGAGCAGTACTTC. Amino acids: CASSFRGTSVPPYEQYF. Drawing the rest from reference TRBV7-2 and TRBJ2-7, the complete variable domain is GAGVSQSPSNKVTEKGKDVELRCDPISGHTALYWYRQSLGQGLEFLIYFQGNSAPDKSGLPSDRFSAERTGGSVSTLTIQRTQQEDSAVYLCASSFRGTSVPPYEQYFGPGTRLTVT.

The table lists this clone with a few counts. CDR3: CASSIPGQGYHEQYF. For the CDR3, the DNA is TGTGCCAGCAGCATACCGGGACAGGGGTACCACGAGCAGTACTTC. The chain has TRBV7-9 and TRBJ2-7; 10 bases agree with TRBD1. V trimming: 5 bases; J trimming: 5 bases; junction bases outside the gene matches: 9. Germline CDR1 reads SEHNR; CDR2 reads FQNEAQ (reference sequence). The CDR3 is 15 residues long.

This clone was observed a handful of times. The genes are TRBV7-8 and TRBJ2-7, with TRBD1 as a possible D gene (7 bases). V lost 0 bases, J lost 6 bases, and 18 bases lay in between. The CDR3 is 16 residues long. Germline values: CDR1 SGHVS, CDR2 FQNEAQ. CDR3 residues: CASSLARRRGQGEQYF. The CDR3 nucleotides read TGTGCCAGCAGCTTAGCCCGCCGGAGGGGGCAAGGCGAGCAGTACTTC.

J is TRBJ2-5 and V is TRBV7-2; TRBD1 matches 7 bases. The V gene end was trimmed by 8 bases and the J gene end by 6 bases; junction bases not matched to a gene: 9. Germline loops: CDR1 SGHTA, CDR2 FQGNSA. This CDR3 is 13 amino acids long. In nucleotides, the CDR3 is TGTGCCAGCCGACGACAGGGCGGGCAGACCCAGTACTTC. This translates into CASRRQGGQTQYF.

The chain recombines TRBV28 with TRBJ2-7; no definite D call. Germline assignment: CDR1 MDHEN and CDR2 SYDVKM. This CDR3 has 16 amino acids. V lost 3 bases, J lost 3 bases, and 18 bases lay in between. The DNA for the CDR3 is TGTGCCAGCAGTTTTCCGTTTGGAAGGATGGACTACGAGCAGTACTTC. It specifies CASSFPFGRMDYEQYF.